The T cell receptor beta chain under discussion was sequenced for a study of blood T cell repertoires in COVID-19. In the study overall: COVID-19 samples collected from the United States, Italy and Spain covered acute and convalescent phases. T cells, B-cell-depleted T cells, or PBMCs supplied cDNA or gDNA.

Original processing methods: Counts of nucleated cells, estimated from reference gene primer amplification, were obtained. TCRdb's copy holds only in-frame clones and misses some; the assay was immunoSEQ multiplex PCR. Clonal size and the V and J genes are those of that table, whereas D and trimming came from the DNA. This table has a few hundred thousand clones, over 75% appearing once. The sample taken for sequencing was peripheral blood. The sequence came from a woman aged 50 to 60 with active or convalescent COVID-19.

CDR3 in amino acids: CASSRHERQLANSPLHF. CDR3 DNA: TGTGCCAGCAGCAGACATGAACGACAGTTGGCAAATTCACCCCTCCACTTT. J is TRBJ1-6 and V is TRBV21-1; TRBD1 is the table's D call and was not checked against the DNA. TRBV21-1 is a pseudogene segment. This CDR3 has 17 amino acids.